The 14 T cell receptor beta chains presented below share a single source sample, sequenced in a study of T cells in narcolepsy. Measured with immunoSEQ multiplex PCR; TCRdb has only the in-frame clones, and not every one. The repertoire includes about 40,000 clones, 70% to 90% of them detected once, and approximately 1.7% sits in the top ten. What was sequenced was CD45RA- memory CD4+ T cells from PBMCs. All receptors come from a human donor with narcolepsy.

The gene calls are TRBV27 and TRBJ2-1; no firm D call. CDR3 length equals 16 residues. Trimming stripped 0 bases from V and 0 bases from J, with 9 bases between. Germline V gene lookup returns CDR1 MNHEY and CDR2 SMNVEV (reference sequence). The DNA of the CDR3 is TGTGCCAGCAGTTTATCTGCTACGAGCTCCTACAATGAGCAGTTCTTC. Protein: CASSLSATSSYNEQFF.

The rearrangement uses TRBV18 and TRBJ2-7; 7 nucleotides line up with TRBD2. Germline CDR1 KGHSH, CDR2 LQKENI. The CDR3 runs 16 residues. V trimming: 4 bases; J trimming: 6 bases; junction bases outside the gene matches: 15. As DNA, the CDR3 is TGTGCCAGCTCACGTTCCGGGACTACCCTCGAGGGCGAGCAGTACTTC. Translation: CASSRSGTTLEGEQYF. The entire variable domain, with the rest obtained from reference TRBV18 and TRBJ2-7, is as follows: NAGVMQNPRHLVRRRGQEARLRCSPMKGHSHVYWYRQLPEEGLKFMVYLQKENIIDESGMPKERFSAEFPKEGPSILRIQQVVRGDSAAYFCASSRSGTTLEGEQYFGPGTRLTVT.

This clone was observed once. The chain links TRBV11-3 to TRBJ1-1; D might be TRBD1 (5 bases). V lost 1 base to trimming and J lost 9 bases, with 6 bases between them. The CDR3 runs 11 residues. Germline lookup yields CDR1 SGHNT and CDR2 YENEEA. The CDR3: CASSLGQKAFF. The CDR3 DNA sequence: TGTGCCAGCAGCTTAGGACAGAAAGCTTTCTTT. The variable domain in full, completed from reference TRBV11-3 and TRBJ1-1, reads EAGVVQSPRYKIIEKKQPVAFWCNPISGHNTLYWYLQNLGQGPELLIRYENEEAVDDSQLPKDRFSAERLKGVDSTLKIQPAELGDSAVYLCASSLGQKAFFGQGTRLTVV.

The chain uses TRBV15 and TRBJ2-5; D is unclear. The length of the CDR3 is 16 residues. The germline CDR1 and CDR2 sequences are LNHNV and YYDKDF (reference sequence). Trimming pared 5 bases from V and 3 bases from J, leaving 19 bases between. The CDR3 nucleotides are TGTGCCACCAGCGCCTCCCTGAGTTCGGGCGAAGAGACCCAGTACTTC. It is translated as CATSASLSSGEETQYF.

The chain employs TRBV7-2 and TRBJ1-6; D gene uncertain. V was clipped by 1 base and J by 8 bases, with 12 bases between them. Germline V lookup: CDR1 SGHTA, CDR2 FQGNSA. This CDR3 has 15 amino acids. DNA of the CDR3: TGTGCCAGCAGCTTAGGATCGGGCACATATTCACCCCTCCACTTT. Amino acid sequence: CASSLGSGTYSPLHF.

J is TRBJ2-7 and V is TRBV4-2, with 7 positions matching TRBD2. The CDR3 is 17 amino acids. J gave up 0 bases and V 0 bases, and 8 bases lay outside the gene matches. CDR1 LGHNA and CDR2 YNFKEQ come from the germline V gene. CDR3 loop: CASSQDVGTGGSYEQYF. The CDR3 DNA sequence: TGTGCCAGCAGCCAAGACGTGGGGACGGGGGGCTCCTACGAGCAGTACTTC.

This sequence joins TRBV5-1 and TRBJ2-3; 9 positions agree with TRBD1. Germline V gene data show CDR1 as SGHRS and CDR2 as YFSETQ. V trimming: 3 bases; J trimming: 5 bases; junction bases outside the gene matches: 4. The CDR3 is made up of 14 amino acids. CDR3 loop: CASSSQGAGDTQYF. CDR3 coding DNA: TGCGCCAGCAGCTCACAGGGGGCCGGAGATACGCAGTATTTT.

This clone was seen just once. The genes are TRBV4-1 and TRBJ2-7, with 7 bases lining up with TRBD1. The CDR3 loop spans 16 amino acids. Germline V CDR1 and CDR2: MGHRA, YSYEKL. With 0 bases clipped from V and 1 base from J, the junction kept 6 bases outside the gene matches. The CDR3 protein is CASSQEKGASSYEQYF. The CDR3 bases are TGCGCCAGCAGCCAAGAAAAGGGGGCCTCTTCCTACGAGCAGTACTTC.

This chain connects TRBV2 to TRBJ2-1, with a possible D match to TRBD1 (5 bases). Germline V gene sequence: CDR1 SNHLY, CDR2 FYNNEI. The CDR3 runs 14 residues. Trimming pared 1 base from V and 9 bases from J, leaving 13 bases between. The CDR3 nucleotides read TGTGCCAGCAGTGAAGAAGCAGGGTCAGCTGAGCAGTTCTTC. Translation: CASSEEAGSAEQFF.

The chain has TRBV5-1 and TRBJ1-4; TRBD1 agrees at 8 bases. The CDR3 length is 16 residues. CDR1 is SGHRS, CDR2 YFSETQ, per germline. J was trimmed by 3 bases and V by 4 bases; bases with no gene match: 8. CDR3 residues: CASSLSGGIANEKLFF. The CDR3 bases are TGCGCCAGCAGCCTCTCAGGGGGCATAGCTAATGAAAAACTGTTTTTT.

V and J are TRBV7-9 and TRBJ2-2; possibly TRBD2 for D (5 bases). V was pared by 2 bases and J by 0 bases, with 7 bases between. The germline CDR1 and CDR2 sequences are SEHNR and FQNEAQ (reference sequence). The CDR3 runs to 15 residues. Here the CDR3 DNA reads TGTGCCAGCAGCTTATACGGGACGAACACCGGGGAGCTGTTTTTT. It encodes CASSLYGTNTGELFF.

This clone was seen only once. The V call is TRBV19, the J call TRBJ1-1; D perhaps matches TRBD1 (6 bases). The germline CDR1 and CDR2 sequences are LNHDA and SQIVND (reference sequence). The CDR3 is 15 residues long. V shed 4 bases and J shed 5 bases, with 17 bases lying between them. The CDR3 loop reads CASSSRTASRTEAFF. For the CDR3, the DNA is TGTGCCAGTAGTAGCAGGACAGCCAGCAGGACTGAAGCTTTCTTT.

This clone is deemed medium-sized. This sequence joins TRBV5-6 and TRBJ1-5; D ambiguous. The V end lost 1 base, the J end lost 2 bases, and 10 bases lay between the germline ends. From germline, CDR1 is SGHDT and CDR2 YYEEEE. The length of the CDR3 is 15 residues. The CDR3 region has the DNA TGTGCCAGCAGCTTGCGTCAGGCTGGCAATCAGCCCCAGCATTTT. This sequence encodes CASSLRQAGNQPQHF.

The genes are TRBV10-3 and TRBJ1-2; 7 bases line up with TRBD1. This CDR3 has 13 residues. V lost 11 bases, J lost 2 bases, and 8 bases stayed unmatched. Germline loops: CDR1 ENHRY, CDR2 SYGVKD. This chain's CDR3 is CAFRDSKNYGYTF. In DNA form, the CDR3 reads TGTGCCTTCCGGGACAGCAAGAACTATGGCTACACCTTC.